This entry is about one T cell receptor beta chain. This specimen belongs to a study of blood T cell repertoires in COVID-19. Study context: COVID-19 samples collected from the United States, Italy and Spain covered acute and convalescent phases.

As originally analysed: How many nucleated cells were present was estimated from reference gene primer amplification. Profiled with immunoSEQ multiplex PCR; TCRdb holds only in-frame clones, not every one. Clone size and V and J calls were adopted from that table, with D and trimming inferred from the DNA. The repertoire holds approximately 230,000 clones, with roughly 91% as singletons. Specimen: PBMCs or T cells enriched from blood (not recorded which). The clonotype comes from a woman in her 30s who had recovered from COVID-19.

CDR3: CASSSHGSYTEAFF. The CDR3 DNA reads as TGTGCCAGCAGCTCCCACGGGAGCTACACTGAAGCTTTCTTT. J is TRBJ1-1 and V is TRBV7-9; no definite D call. Trimming took 4 bases from V and 3 from J, leaving 12 bases between them. CDR3 length: 14 amino acids. Germline lookup yields CDR1 SEHNR and CDR2 FQNEAQ (reference sequence).